This TCR beta chain is from a study of cytomegalovirus exposure and HLA in healthy donors. Study results and caveats: Confirmation was obtained in vitro that a few CMV-associated chains are specific for CMV antigens. While the bulk of TCR sequences proved rare, some public TCRs turned up in many donors. According to the study, approximately 150 TCR beta chains were cytomegalovirus-associated. Clusters of TCRs from the first cohort tended to co-occur in the 120 validation repertoires (as a later analysis found).

A word on this clone: Its specificity is unknown.

TCRdb keeps only in-frame clones here, not all; method: immunoSEQ multiplex PCR. The sample yields 200,000 or so clones, around nine tenths seen once. V lost 2 bases and J 2 bases, leaving 9 bases between the germline ends. CDR1 is MDHEN and CDR2 is SYDVKM in the germline V gene. This CDR3 is 14 amino acids long. V gene TRBV28 combines with J gene TRBJ1-2; the D is unclear. Sequenced: PBMCs. The sequence derives from a woman between 18 and 29 years old in good health and CMV-seropositive. This chain's CDR3 is CASSLGQKNYGYTF. As DNA, the CDR3 is TGTGCCAGCAGTTTAGGCCAAAAGAACTATGGCTACACCTTC.